A single sample is the source of the 21 T cell receptor beta chains below, sequenced in a study of cytotoxic CD8 clonotypes in ibrutinib-treated CLL. Using immunoSEQ multiplex PCR, the repertoire was profiled, and TCRdb retains in-frame clones only, with some absent. The sample consists of 110,000 to 150,000 clones, approximately 80% of them appearing once. Sample: PBMCs, taken after 12 months of ibrutinib treatment. These receptors were collected from a human donor with chronic lymphocytic leukemia.

This clone was detected a few times. The gene calls are TRBV15 and TRBJ1-2, with 8 bases identical to TRBD1. CDR3 size: 14 residues. CDR1 is LNHNV and CDR2 is YYDKDF in the germline V gene (reference sequence). V shed 2 bases, J shed 6 bases, and the junction held 5 bases outside the gene matches. CDR3 bases: TGTGCCACCAGCAGAACAGGACAGGGACATGGCTACACCTTC. This encodes CATSRTGQGHGYTF.

This clone occurred a few times. This chain links TRBV28 with TRBJ2-5, with D possibly being TRBD1 or TRBD2 (5 bases each). In germline, CDR1 is MDHEN, CDR2 SYDVKM. V gave up 6 bases and J gave up 2 bases, with 13 bases separating them. The CDR3 has 14 amino acids. The DNA for the CDR3 is TGTGCCAGCAGGGGACCCTCCCGTCAAGAGACCCAGTACTTC. Encoded protein: CASRGPSRQETQYF. Using reference TRBV28 and TRBJ2-5 for the parts outside the CDR3, the full variable domain is DVKVTQSSRYLVKRTGEKVFLECVQDMDHENMFWYRQDPGLGLRLIYFSYDVKMKEKGDIPEGYSVSREKKERFSLILESASTNQTSMYLCASRGPSRQETQYFGPGTRLLVL.

Details on this clone: One end of the junction does not line up with germline, which may come from a read error. The identical CDR3 is also encoded by other nucleotide sequences in the sample. The V call is TRBV5-1, the J call TRBJ1-6; 9 positions match TRBD1. Germline values: CDR1 SGHRS, CDR2 YFSETQ. This CDR3 contains 15 residues. In DNA, the CDR3 is TGCGCCAGCAGCTTGACGGGGACAGGGAATACACCCCTTCACTTT. Translated: CASSLTGTGNTPLHF. The entire variable domain, with the rest obtained from reference TRBV5-1 and TRBJ1-6, is as follows: KAGVTQTPRYLIKTRGQQVTLSCSPISGHRSVSWYQQTPGQGLQFLFEYFSETQRNKGNFPGRFSGRQFSNSRSEMNVSTLELGDSALYLCASSLTGTGNTPLHFGNGTRLTVT.

In this sample, this clone turned up many times. The V gene is TRBV9, the J gene TRBJ1-2, with D maybe TRBD1 (5 bases). Germline lookup yields CDR1 SGDLS and CDR2 YYNGEE. V lost 1 base and J lost 6, with 10 bases in between. This CDR3 spans 13 amino acids. The CDR3 DNA reads TGTGCCAGCAGCGTACAGGGTTTCGATGGCTACACCTTC. Protein product: CASSVQGFDGYTF.

This clone was detected many times. The chain has TRBV5-1 and TRBJ2-7, with D uncertain. Germline V gene data show CDR1 as SGHRS and CDR2 as YFSETQ. The CDR3 has 13 amino acids. Trimming left V 5 bases short and J 4 bases short, with 13 bases between. CDR3 sequence (DNA): TGCGCCAGCAGTCCTATCGGTTTTTACGAGCAGTACTTC. Its translation is CASSPIGFYEQYF.

The CDR3 bases are TGTGCCAGCACGAAGGGGGGTTCAGGAAACACCATATATTTT. Its protein product is CASTKGGSGNTIYF. The chain joins TRBV6-5 to TRBJ1-3; D is perhaps TRBD1 (6 bases). Germline V lookup: CDR1 MNHEY, CDR2 SVGAGI. This CDR3 is 14 amino acids long. Trimming took off 7 bases at V and 4 bases at J, with 14 bases between the two ends.

This clone was counted only a few times. The gene calls are TRBV6-1 and TRBJ1-2, with D tentatively TRBD1 (5 bases). V shed 2 bases and J shed 9 bases, with 13 bases lying between them. The germline CDR1 and CDR2 sequences are MNHNS and SASEGT. CDR3 length equals 13 residues. The CDR3 DNA sequence: TGTGCCAGCAGTGAACTGGGGCCGGTAAGCTACACCTTC. Translated, it gives CASSELGPVSYTF.

The chain is built from TRBV6-5 and TRBJ1-1; 9 bases agree with TRBD1. CDR3 length: 14 amino acids. The ends lost 4 bases at V and 5 bases at J; junction bases unmatched: 5. Germline lookup yields CDR1 MNHEY and CDR2 SVGAGI. In DNA form, the CDR3 reads TGTGCCAGCAGTTGGCGGACAGGGGTGACTGAAGCTTTCTTT. Protein: CASSWRTGVTEAFF.

This chain uses TRBV5-1 with TRBJ1-3; D call uncertain. The CDR3 totals 13 residues. Trimming left V 8 bases short and J 1 base short, with 10 bases between. Germline-derived CDR1 and CDR2 are SGHRS and YFSETQ. The CDR3 sequence is CASHEESGNTIYF. CDR3 coding DNA: TGCGCCAGTCATGAAGAGTCTGGAAACACCATATATTTT.

This rearrangement joins TRBV7-9 to TRBJ1-2; perhaps TRBD1 as D (6 bases). CDR3 length equals 13 residues. CDR1 SEHNR and CDR2 FQNEAQ come from the germline V gene (reference sequence). Between the trimmed V and J ends, which lost 4 bases and 8 bases, there was a span of 14 bases. CDR3 in amino acids: CASSSGAVEGYTF. As DNA, the CDR3 is TGTGCCAGCAGCTCGGGGGCTGTAGAAGGCTACACCTTC.

V usage is TRBV25-1 and J usage is TRBJ1-5; a possible D gene is TRBD1 (6 bases). CDR1 is MGHDK, CDR2 SYGVNS, per germline. Deletions cut 3 bases from V and 5 bases from J, with 14 bases between. The length of the CDR3 is 15 residues. The CDR3 region has the DNA TGTGCCAGCAGTGACGCAGGGGCTACCTATCAGCCCCAGCATTTT. Translating it yields CASSDAGATYQPQHF.

The chain has TRBV28 and TRBJ2-7; the D gene could be TRBD1 or TRBD2 (5 bases each). V lost 6 bases, J lost 3 bases, and 9 bases lay in between. Looked up from germline, CDR1 is MDHEN and CDR2 is SYDVKM. There are 12 residues in the CDR3. Written as DNA, the CDR3 is TGTGCCAGCAGGGGACGTGTCTACGAGCAGTACTTC. Translation gives CASRGRVYEQYF. Looking up the rest from reference TRBV28 and TRBJ2-7 gives the full variable domain: DVKVTQSSRYLVKRTGEKVFLECVQDMDHENMFWYRQDPGLGLRLIYFSYDVKMKEKGDIPEGYSVSREKKERFSLILESASTNQTSMYLCASRGRVYEQYFGPGTRLTVT.

The chain has TRBV2 and TRBJ2-7, with 10 bases identical to TRBD2. The CDR3 contains 15 residues. The germline V gene encodes CDR1 SNHLY and CDR2 FYNNEI. Trimming removed 6 bases from V and 0 bases from J; junction bases left unmatched: 5. DNA for the CDR3: TGTGCCAGCAGGTTGTTAGCGGGGGGCTCCTACGAGCAGTACTTC. Amino acid sequence: CASRLLAGGSYEQYF. Filled out from reference TRBV2 and TRBJ2-7, the complete variable domain reads EPEVTQTPSHQVTQMGQEVILRCVPISNHLYFYWYRQILGQKVEFLVSFYNNEISEKSEIFDDQFSVERPDGSNFTLKIRSTKLEDSAMYFCASRLLAGGSYEQYFGPGTRLTVT.

The gene calls are TRBV6-5 and TRBJ1-1; weak D call: TRBD1 (5 bases). The CDR3 extends over 16 amino acids. CDR1 is MNHEY and CDR2 is SVGAGI in the germline V gene. V was pared by 4 bases and J by 3 bases, with 18 bases between. The CDR3 is CASSSTALRGYTEAFF. DNA for the CDR3: TGTGCCAGCAGTTCGACAGCCCTAAGAGGGTACACTGAAGCTTTCTTT.

V is TRBV14 and J is TRBJ2-1; 8 bases align to TRBD2. Germline values: CDR1 SGHDN, CDR2 FVKESK. Trimming cost V 4 bases and J 3 bases; bases outside gene matches: 5. This CDR3 contains 15 residues. The CDR3 nucleotides read TGTGCCAGCAGCCCAGCGGGAGTGGGCTACAATGAGCAGTTCTTC. Residues: CASSPAGVGYNEQFF. Full variable domain (missing parts from reference TRBV14 and TRBJ2-1): EAGVTQFPSHSVIEKGQTVTLRCDPISGHDNLYWYRRVMGKEIKFLLHFVKESKQDESGMPNNRFLAERTGGTYSTLKVQPAELEDSGVYFCASSPAGVGYNEQFFGPGTRLTVL.

CDR3 nucleotides: TGTGCCAGCATGGGCCACGAGCAGTACTTC. Translation gives CASMGHEQYF. The chain has TRBV6-1 and TRBJ2-7; D is unresolved. From germline, CDR1 is MNHNS and CDR2 SASEGT. CDR3 size: 10 residues. V was pared by 7 bases and J by 5 bases, with 6 bases between.

This clone has just a few counts. This sequence joins TRBV30 and TRBJ1-2, with D tentatively TRBD1 (5 bases). CDR3 length: 13 residues. Germline V gives CDR1 GTSNPN, CDR2 SVGIG (reference sequence). V was pared by 0 bases and J by 7 bases, with 12 bases between. The chain's CDR3 is CAWSVQQAGGYTF. CDR3 DNA: TGTGCCTGGAGTGTACAACAGGCAGGTGGCTACACCTTC.

The V gene is TRBV5-1, the J gene TRBJ2-1; D unresolved. Deletions cut 3 bases from V and 10 bases from J, with 8 bases between. The CDR3 spans 11 residues. Per germline, CDR1 SGHRS and CDR2 YFSETQ. The CDR3 DNA reads TGCGCCAGCAGCTGGTCCCAGGAGCAGTTCTTC. It translates to CASSWSQEQFF.

The rearrangement uses TRBV6-5 and TRBJ2-7; TRBD2 is a possible D gene (5 bases). The CDR3 consists of 13 residues. V dropped 5 bases and J dropped 4 bases, with 12 bases sitting between them. The germline V gene has CDR1 MNHEY and CDR2 SVGAGI. CDR3 sequence reads: CASSGGPLYEQYF. CDR3 DNA: TGTGCCAGCAGTGGCGGGCCCCTGTACGAGCAGTACTTC.

The rearrangement joins TRBV25-1 to TRBJ1-6; D call uncertain. The CDR3 is 12 amino acids. Germline CDR1 MGHDK, CDR2 SYGVNS. Trimming cost V 3 bases and J 7 bases, with 4 bases left between them. The DNA of the CDR3 is TGTGCCAGCAGTGAGGTAAATTCACCCCTCCACTTT. It translates to CASSEVNSPLHF.

This chain links TRBV6-1 with TRBJ2-1, with 9 bases aligning to TRBD2. The CDR3 has 14 amino acids. The junction had 4 bases not matched to a gene; V was cut back by 5 bases and J by 5 bases. Germline CDR1 MNHNS, CDR2 SASEGT. DNA of the CDR3: TGTGCCAGCAGTAGACTAGCGGCGGACAATGAGCAGTTCTTC. It codes for CASSRLAADNEQFF.